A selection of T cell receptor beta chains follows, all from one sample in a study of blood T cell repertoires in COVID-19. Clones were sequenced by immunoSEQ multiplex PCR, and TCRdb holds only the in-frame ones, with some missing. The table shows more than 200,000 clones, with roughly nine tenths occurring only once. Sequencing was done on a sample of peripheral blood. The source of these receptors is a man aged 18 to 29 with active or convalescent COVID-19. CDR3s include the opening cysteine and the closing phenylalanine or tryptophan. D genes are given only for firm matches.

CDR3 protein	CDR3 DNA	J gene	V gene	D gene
CASTPGGPRETQYF	TGTGCCAGCACCCCGGGAGGGCCGAGAGAGACCCAGTACTTC	TRBJ2-5	TRBV6-5	TRBD2
CASSLSWTMNTEAFF	TGTGCCAGCAGTTTATCATGGACAATGAACACTGAAGCTTTCTTT	TRBJ1-1	TRBV27	-
CASSQESLDTIYF	TGTGCCAGCAGCCAAGAATCCCTTGACACCATATATTTT	TRBJ1-3	TRBV3-1/TRBV3-2	-
CASSLLAGGYNEQFF	TGTGCCAGCAGCTTACTAGCGGGGGGCTACAATGAGCAGTTCTTC	TRBJ2-1	TRBV7-8	TRBD2
CASSLSFAEANYGYTF	TGTGCCAGCAGCTTGTCGTTTGCGGAAGCTAACTATGGCTACACCTTC	TRBJ1-2	TRBV7-2	-
CASSQAEETQYF	TGTGCCAGCAGCCAAGCGGAAGAGACCCAGTACTTC	TRBJ2-5	TRBV3-1/TRBV3-2	-
CASSLGGNSYEQYF	TGTGCCAGCAGCTTAGGAGGGAACTCCTACGAGCAGTACTTC	TRBJ2-7	TRBV7-2	-
CASPPEGGGTDTQYF	TGTGCCAGCCCCCCAGAGGGAGGGGGCACAGATACGCAGTATTTT	TRBJ2-3	TRBV28	TRBD2
CASTTLLGGYTF	TGTGCCAGCACCACCCTCCTGGGCGGCTACACCTTC	TRBJ1-2	TRBV12-3/TRBV12-4	-
CASSIRLARRETQYF	TGTGCCAGCAGCATCAGACTAGCGCGGAGGGAGACCCAGTACTTC	TRBJ2-5	TRBV7-2	TRBD2
CASSPWGAGNTIYF	TGTGCCAGTAGCCCCTGGGGGGCTGGAAACACCATATATTTT	TRBJ1-3	TRBV19	-
CASSPASGSYEQYF	TGTGCCAGCAGTCCGGCTAGCGGGAGCTACGAGCAGTACTTC	TRBJ2-7	TRBV27	TRBD2
CASTTGTDYGYTF	TGTGCCAGCACGACCGGGACAGACTATGGCTACACCTTC	TRBJ1-2	TRBV6-5	TRBD1
CASTSTGEGYTF	TGTGCCAGCACCTCGACAGGGGAGGGCTACACCTTC	TRBJ1-2	TRBV7-9	TRBD1
CASSQDEGSIQGGYTF	TGCGCCAGCAGCCAAGATGAGGGATCCATCCAAGGGGGCTACACCTTC	TRBJ1-2	TRBV4-3	-
CASSQPGIGVNYGYTF	TGCGCCAGCAGCCAACCCGGGATAGGCGTAAACTATGGCTACACCTTC	TRBJ1-2	TRBV4-1	-
CASSFSTGPGNTIYF	TGTGCCAGCAGCTTCTCAACAGGGCCTGGAAACACCATATATTTT	TRBJ1-3	TRBV7-9	-
CASSYIGTQYF	TGTGCCAGCAGTTACATTGGTACGCAGTATTTT	TRBJ2-3	TRBV27	-
CASSSSGTGVSDTQYF	TGTGCCAGCAGCTCATCCGGGACAGGGGTTTCGGATACGCAGTATTTT	TRBJ2-3	TRBV13	TRBD1
CASSPERGSNQPQHF	TGTGCCAGCAGCCCTGAGAGGGGGAGCAATCAGCCCCAGCATTTT	TRBJ1-5	TRBV28	-
CASTTQLGRSYTEAFF	TGCGCCAGCACGACCCAGTTGGGCCGCAGTTACACTGAAGCTTTCTTT	TRBJ1-1	TRBV5-1	-
CASSITPSGREETQYF	TGTGCCAGTAGTATTACCCCTAGCGGGAGGGAAGAGACCCAGTACTTC	TRBJ2-5	TRBV19	TRBD2
CASSYGFEQYF	TGTGCCAGCAGTTACGGCTTCGAGCAGTACTTC	TRBJ2-7	TRBV6-2/TRBV6-3	-
CASSRDNSNEKLFF	TGTGCCAGCAGCCGGGACAACTCTAATGAAAAACTGTTTTTT	TRBJ1-4	TRBV25-1	-
CASSPFQGNTEAFF	TGTGCCAGCAGCCCCTTTCAGGGGAACACTGAAGCTTTCTTT	TRBJ1-1	TRBV14	-
CSVVARGYNEQFF	TGCAGCGTTGTAGCCAGGGGGTACAATGAGCAGTTCTTC	TRBJ2-1	TRBV29-1	TRBD1
CASSYRGTVGNIQYF	TGTGCCAGCAGCTACAGAGGGACAGTGGGAAACATTCAGTACTTC	TRBJ2-4	TRBV27	TRBD1
CASSLLPRTADLHGYTF	TGTGCCAGCAGCTTACTGCCCCGGACAGCTGATCTTCATGGCTACACCTTC	TRBJ1-2	TRBV7-9	-
CASSLGAADSNQPQHF	TGCGCCAGCAGCTTGGGAGCCGCGGATAGCAATCAGCCCCAGCATTTT	TRBJ1-5	TRBV5-1	-
CASIPGRGGEAFF	TGTGCCAGCATCCCGGGGAGGGGTGGTGAAGCTTTCTTT	TRBJ1-1	TRBV28	-
CASSSRNSQLNEKLFF	TGTGCCAGCAGCTCCCGAAATTCTCAACTTAATGAAAAACTGTTTTTT	TRBJ1-4	TRBV7-9	-
CASSQEGRVQETQYF	TGTGCCAGCAGCCAGGAAGGCAGGGTGCAAGAGACCCAGTACTTC	TRBJ2-5	TRBV7-9	-